The subject of this entry is one T cell receptor (beta chain). The sample comes from a study of T cell changes during pregnancy in multiple sclerosis. The CDR3 has 17 residues. CDR1 is SNHLY, CDR2 FYNNEI, per germline. With 6 bases clipped from V and 0 bases from J, the junction kept 1 base outside the gene matches. Measured with immunoSEQ multiplex PCR; TCRdb has only the in-frame clones, and not every one. The sample lists fewer than 55,000 clones, approximately 92% occurring once. Sample: peripheral blood. The genes are TRBV2 and TRBJ2-6, with 14 bases that match TRBD2. The receptor was derived from a female donor with multiple sclerosis, enrolled in a pregnancy study. Here the CDR3 reads CASSGLAGGSGANVLTF. The CDR3 DNA reads as TGTGCCAGCAGCGGACTAGCGGGAGGCTCTGGGGCCAACGTCCTGACTTTC. Variable domain in full (rest from reference TRBV2 and TRBJ2-6): EPEVTQTPSHQVTQMGQEVILRCVPISNHLYFYWYRQILGQKVEFLVSFYNNEISEKSEIFDDQFSVERPDGSNFTLKIRSTKLEDSAMYFCASSGLAGGSGANVLTFGAGSRLTVL.